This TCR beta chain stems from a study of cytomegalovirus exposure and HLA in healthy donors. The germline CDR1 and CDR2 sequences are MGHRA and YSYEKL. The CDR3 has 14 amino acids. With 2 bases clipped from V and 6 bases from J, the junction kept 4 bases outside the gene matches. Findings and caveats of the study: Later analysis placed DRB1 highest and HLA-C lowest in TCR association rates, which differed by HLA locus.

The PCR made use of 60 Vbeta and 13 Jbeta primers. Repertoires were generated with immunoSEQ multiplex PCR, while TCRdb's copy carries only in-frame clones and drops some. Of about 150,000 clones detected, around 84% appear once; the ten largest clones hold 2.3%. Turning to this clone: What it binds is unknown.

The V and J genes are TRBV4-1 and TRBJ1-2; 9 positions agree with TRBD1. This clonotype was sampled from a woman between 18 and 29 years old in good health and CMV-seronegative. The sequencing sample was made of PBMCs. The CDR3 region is CASSQRGQGDGYTF. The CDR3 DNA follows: TGCGCCAGCAGCCAAAGGGGACAGGGCGATGGCTACACCTTC.